The 2 T cell receptor beta chains presented below share a single source sample, sequenced in a study of T cell repertoires in cytomegalovirus infection. Their cognate antigens are unknown. In TCRdb, the reads were re-called with MiXCR into one record per CDR3 protein. This table has hundreds of thousands of distinct CDR3 sequences, around a third appearing once. Sequencing used cultured PBMCs, obtained from culture after CMV antigen stimulation. These receptors were obtained from a human donor in good health (CMV status not recorded). Some clones in this sample may be carry-over from other donors' samples.

This clonotype showed up just a few times. V usage is TRBV27 and J usage is TRBJ1-4, with D tentatively TRBD1 (5 bases). Trimming pared 5 bases from V and 11 bases from J, leaving 21 bases between. CDR3 length equals 15 residues. Germline V gene sequence: CDR1 MNHEY, CDR2 SMNVEV (reference sequence). In DNA form, the CDR3 reads TGTGCCAGCAGTGATGTGGGTGCGGGGGAGGGGAAACTGTTTTTT. Its translation is CASSDVGAGEGKLFF.

The chain links TRBV5-4 to TRBJ1-1; D unclear. Trimming left V 4 bases short and J 5 bases short, with 18 bases between. The CDR3 is 15 amino acids. Germline V gene data show CDR1 as SGHNT and CDR2 as YYREEE (reference sequence). As DNA, the CDR3 is TGTGCCAGCAGCCCTCCCTGGGGTATTAATACTGAAGCTTTCTTT. It encodes CASSPPWGINTEAFF.